What follows are 12 T cell receptor beta chains derived from one specimen sequenced in a study of blood T cell repertoires in COVID-19. TCRdb's copy holds only in-frame clones and misses some; the assay was immunoSEQ multiplex PCR. Here the sample spans tens of thousands of clones, around 80% being singletons. The sequencing sample was made of peripheral blood. These receptors came from a human donor in a cohort sampled during active COVID-19.

This rearrangement joins TRBV7-8 to TRBJ2-7; TRBD1 matches at 7 bases. This CDR3 comprises 15 residues. CDR1 is SGHVS, CDR2 FQNEAQ, per germline. V was clipped by 5 bases and J by 5 bases; unmatched bases: 12. The CDR3 nucleotides read TGTGCCAGCAGCCCGTCTCGAGGGGGCTGGAACGAGCAGTACTTC. This codes for CASSPSRGGWNEQYF.

In its sample, this clone was seen many times. The rearrangement links TRBV28 to TRBJ2-7, with 7 bases that match TRBD1. V shed 7 bases, J shed 1 base, and the junction held 7 bases outside the gene matches. CDR3 length: 14 amino acids. Germline values: CDR1 MDHEN, CDR2 SYDVKM. CDR3 region: CASNRRDSSYEQYF. CDR3 bases: TGTGCCAGCAATCGCCGGGACAGTTCCTACGAGCAGTACTTC.

The chain is built from TRBV24-1 and TRBJ2-1; TRBD1 agrees at 11 bases. The trim removed 9 bases at V and 7 bases at J, leaving 7 bases unmatched. The CDR3 sequence is 14 residues long. In germline, CDR1 is KGHDR, CDR2 SFDVKD. This CDR3 is CATGRDRGENEQFF. The CDR3 DNA sequence: TGTGCCACCGGGAGGGACAGGGGGGAAAATGAGCAGTTCTTC.

The rearrangement links TRBV14 to TRBJ2-1; no definite D call. V gave up 2 bases and J gave up 8 bases, with 10 bases separating them. From germline, CDR1 is SGHDN and CDR2 FVKESK. The CDR3 extends over 13 amino acids. CDR3 DNA sequence: TGTGCCAGCAGCCAAACTCCTTACGATGAGCAGTTCTTC. It is translated as CASSQTPYDEQFF.

The chain has TRBV7-2 and TRBJ2-2, with D possibly matching TRBD1 (6 bases). The germline V gene encodes CDR1 SGHTA and CDR2 FQGNSA. The germline V and J ends were trimmed by 5 bases and 1 base, with 14 bases remaining between them. This CDR3 has 16 amino acids. In DNA, the CDR3 is TGTGCCAGCAGCGCTCACAGGGAGTGGAACACCGGGGAGCTGTTTTTT. Its protein product is CASSAHREWNTGELFF. The full variable domain, with the rest looked up from reference TRBV7-2 and TRBJ2-2, is GAGVSQSPSNKVTEKGKDVELRCDPISGHTALYWYRQSLGQGLEFLIYFQGNSAPDKSGLPSDRFSAERTGGSVSTLTIQRTQQEDSAVYLCASSAHREWNTGELFFGEGSRLTVL.

This clone was seen more than once but under ten times. The J gene is TRBJ1-5, the V gene TRBV7-9; possible D gene TRBD1, 5 bases. The germline V and J ends were trimmed by 5 bases and 3 bases, with 11 bases remaining between them. The CDR3 contains 14 residues. The germline CDR1 and CDR2 sequences are SEHNR and FQNEAQ (reference sequence). The CDR3 reads CASSRTGINQPQHF. The CDR3 DNA is TGTGCCAGCAGCCGAACAGGTATCAATCAGCCCCAGCATTTT. The whole variable domain, filled in from reference TRBV7-9 and TRBJ1-5, reads DTGVSQNPRHKITKRGQNVTFRCDPISEHNRLYWYRQTLGQGPEFLTYFQNEAQLEKSRLLSDRFSAERPKGSFSTLEIQRTEQGDSAMYLCASSRTGINQPQHFGDGTRLSIL.

The chain is built from TRBV28 and TRBJ2-7, with TRBD1 identical over 9 bases. Germline V gene data show CDR1 as MDHEN and CDR2 as SYDVKM. Trimming cost V 6 bases and J 5 bases; bases outside gene matches: 14. The CDR3 covers 16 residues. CDR3 DNA: TGTGCCAGCAGGAGAACCGGGACAGGGAGTCAGGACGAGCAGTACTTC. Residues: CASRRTGTGSQDEQYF.

The chain employs TRBV4-3 and TRBJ2-4; D perhaps matches TRBD1 (8 bases). V lost 4 bases, J lost 6 bases, and 13 bases lay in between. CDR1 is LGHNA and CDR2 is YSLEER in the germline V gene. The CDR3 has 14 amino acids. CDR3 coding DNA: TGCGCCAGCAGCCCGTACAGGGGGGGAAACATTCAGTACTTC. Translating gives CASSPYRGGNIQYF.

Here the CDR3 reads CASNSQGALSAEAFF. CDR3 DNA: TGCGCCAGCAACTCACAGGGGGCTTTATCGGCTGAAGCTTTCTTT. This chain connects TRBV10-2 to TRBJ1-1; 9 nucleotides match TRBD1. Germline values: CDR1 WSHSY, CDR2 SAAADI. CDR3 length: 15 residues. J gave up 6 bases and V 7 bases, and 12 bases lay outside the gene matches.

The CDR3 DNA sequence: TGTGCCAGCAGTCCGGGACAGTATAATTCACCCCTCCACTTT. Its translation is CASSPGQYNSPLHF. The rearrangement joins TRBV2 to TRBJ1-6, with 7 nucleotides matching TRBD1. CDR3 size: 14 residues. Germline V gene sequence: CDR1 SNHLY, CDR2 FYNNEI. The trim removed 5 bases at V and 4 bases at J, leaving 2 bases unmatched.

The rearrangement uses TRBV9 and TRBJ2-3; tentatively, D is TRBD2 (6 bases). The CDR3 has 15 residues. Per the germline V gene, CDR1 is SGDLS and CDR2 is YYNGEE. V lost 3 bases, J lost 2 bases, and 13 bases lay in between. The CDR3 loop reads CASSAGTFNTDTQYF. DNA of the CDR3: TGTGCCAGCAGCGCCGGGACTTTCAACACAGATACGCAGTATTTT.

CDR3 sequence: CASSSIGQYNEQFF. The CDR3 DNA is TGTGCCAGCAGTTCGATCGGACAGTACAATGAGCAGTTCTTC. V usage is TRBV6-6 and J usage is TRBJ2-1; D perhaps matches TRBD1 (6 bases). Germline-derived CDR1 and CDR2 are MNHNY and SVGAGI (reference sequence). The CDR3 loop spans 14 amino acids. The V and J ends lost 4 bases and 4 bases respectively, with 11 bases between them.